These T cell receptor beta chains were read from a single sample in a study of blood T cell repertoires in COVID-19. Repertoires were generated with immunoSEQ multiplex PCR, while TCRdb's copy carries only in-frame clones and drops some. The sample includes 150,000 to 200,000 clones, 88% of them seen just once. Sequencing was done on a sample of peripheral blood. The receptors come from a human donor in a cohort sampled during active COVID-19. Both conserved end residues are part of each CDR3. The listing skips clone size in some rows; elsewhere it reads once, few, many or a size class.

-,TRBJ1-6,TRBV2,CASSGSSSYNSPLHF
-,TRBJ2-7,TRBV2,CASSDPAGGPHEQYF
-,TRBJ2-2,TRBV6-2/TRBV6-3,CASSRALAGVGAGELFF
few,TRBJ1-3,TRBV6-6,CASSPTGSPNTIYF
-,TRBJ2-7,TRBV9,CASSVDARGYEQYF
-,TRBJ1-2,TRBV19,CASSTGEYGYTF
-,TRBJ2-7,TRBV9,CASSVAGSGGYEQYF
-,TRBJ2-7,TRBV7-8,CASSPGPSYEQYF
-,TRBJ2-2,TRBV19,CASSITGVAGELFF
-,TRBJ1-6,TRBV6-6,CASSYGGMNSPLHF